The rows below give T cell receptor beta chains drawn from one sample of a study of breast tumors, draining lymph nodes, adjacent tissues. TCRdb passed the multiplex PCR reads through MiXCR, listing each CDR3 protein once. The sample records over 150,000 distinct CDR3 sequences, roughly 30% being singletons. Sequencing was performed on axillary lymph node tissue. These receptors all come from a female donor with breast cancer. Some clones in this sample may be carry-over from other donors' samples. Both conserved end residues are trimmed from each CDR3.

TRBV6-5,ASSRTVGETQY
TRBV7-9,ASSLPGPPSPLH
TRBV5-5,ASSRDRVGTDTQY
TRBV6-6,ASNQDGTDQINYGYT
TRBV3-1,ASSQDPLGYYEQY
TRBV4-1,ASSQEVGTPNTEAF
TRBV6-5,ASSPSSFSSYNSPLH
TRBV20-1,SARDNYEQY
TRBV5-5,ASSLRGGMAYEQY
TRBV19,ASSIVPGTHEQF
TRBV7-6,ASSLGLPYNEQF
TRBV4-1,ASSQQGMEGGYGYT
TRBV19,ASSMGGVVQPQH